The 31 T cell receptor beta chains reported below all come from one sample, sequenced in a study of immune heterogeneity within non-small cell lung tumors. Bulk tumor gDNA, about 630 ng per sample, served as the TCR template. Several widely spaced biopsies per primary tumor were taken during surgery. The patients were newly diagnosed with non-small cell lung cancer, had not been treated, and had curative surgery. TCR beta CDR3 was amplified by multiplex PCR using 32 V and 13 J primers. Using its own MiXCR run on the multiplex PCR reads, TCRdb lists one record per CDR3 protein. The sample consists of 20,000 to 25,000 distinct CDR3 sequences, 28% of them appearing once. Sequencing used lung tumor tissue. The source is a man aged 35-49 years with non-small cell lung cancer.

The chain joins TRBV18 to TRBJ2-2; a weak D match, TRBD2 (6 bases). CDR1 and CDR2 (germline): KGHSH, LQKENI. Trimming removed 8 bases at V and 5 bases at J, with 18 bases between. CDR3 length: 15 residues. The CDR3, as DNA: TGTGCCAGCACCCCGAGGCAGGGAGGAACCGGGGAGCTGTTTTTT. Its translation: CASTPRQGGTGELFF.

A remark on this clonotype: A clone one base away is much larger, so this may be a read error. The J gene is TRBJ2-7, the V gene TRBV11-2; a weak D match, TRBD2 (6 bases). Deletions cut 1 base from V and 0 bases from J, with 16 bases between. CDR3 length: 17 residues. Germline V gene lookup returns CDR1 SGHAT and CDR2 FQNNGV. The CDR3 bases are TGTGCCAGCAGCTTAGCGCCCGGGACCGGGAGCTCCTACGAGCAGTACTTC. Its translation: CASSLAPGTGSSYEQYF.

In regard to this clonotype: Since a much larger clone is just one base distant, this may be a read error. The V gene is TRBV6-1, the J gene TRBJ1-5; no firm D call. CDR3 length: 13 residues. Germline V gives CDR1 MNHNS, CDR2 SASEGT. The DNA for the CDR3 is TGTGCCAGCAGGGGTTCCTGGGATCATCCCCAGCATTTT. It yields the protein CASRGSWDHPQHF.

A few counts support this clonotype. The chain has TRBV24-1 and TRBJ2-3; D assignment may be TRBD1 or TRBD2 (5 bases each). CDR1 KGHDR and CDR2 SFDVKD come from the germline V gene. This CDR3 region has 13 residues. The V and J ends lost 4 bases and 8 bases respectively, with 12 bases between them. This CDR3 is CATSDVGGGTQYF. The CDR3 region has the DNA TGTGCCACCAGTGACGTTGGTGGGGGTACGCAGTATTTT.

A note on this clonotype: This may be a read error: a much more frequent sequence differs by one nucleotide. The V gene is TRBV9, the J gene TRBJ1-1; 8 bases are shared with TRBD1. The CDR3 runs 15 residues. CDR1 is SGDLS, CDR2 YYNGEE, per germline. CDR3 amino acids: CSSSAIGTGNTEAFF. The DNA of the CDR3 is TGTTCCAGCAGCGCGATAGGGACAGGGAACACTGAAGCTTTCTTT.

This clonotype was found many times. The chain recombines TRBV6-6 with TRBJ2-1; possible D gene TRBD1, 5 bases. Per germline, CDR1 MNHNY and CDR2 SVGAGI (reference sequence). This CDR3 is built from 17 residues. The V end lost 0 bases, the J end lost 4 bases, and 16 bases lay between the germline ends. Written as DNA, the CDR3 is TGTGCCAGCAGTTACTCGGGGCTAACAGGAATATACAATGAGCAGTTCTTC. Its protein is CASSYSGLTGIYNEQFF.

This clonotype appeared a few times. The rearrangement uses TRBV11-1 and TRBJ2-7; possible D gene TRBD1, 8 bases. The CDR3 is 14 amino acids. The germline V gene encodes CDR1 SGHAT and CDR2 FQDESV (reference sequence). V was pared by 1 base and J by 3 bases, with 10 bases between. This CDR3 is CASSLDRGGYEQYF. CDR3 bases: TGTGCCAGCAGCTTAGACAGGGGGGGCTACGAGCAGTACTTC.

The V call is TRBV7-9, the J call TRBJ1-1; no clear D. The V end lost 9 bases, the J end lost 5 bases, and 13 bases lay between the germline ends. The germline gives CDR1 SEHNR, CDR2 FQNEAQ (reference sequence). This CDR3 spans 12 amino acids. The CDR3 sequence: CASDASGTEAFF. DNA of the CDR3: TGTGCCAGTGACGCCTCGGGTACTGAAGCTTTCTTT. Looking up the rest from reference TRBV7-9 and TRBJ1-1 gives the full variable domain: DTGVSQNPRHKITKRGQNVTFRCDPISEHNRLYWYRQTLGQGPEFLTYFQNEAQLEKSRLLSDRFSAERPKGSFSTLEIQRTEQGDSAMYLCASDASGTEAFFGQGTRLTVV.

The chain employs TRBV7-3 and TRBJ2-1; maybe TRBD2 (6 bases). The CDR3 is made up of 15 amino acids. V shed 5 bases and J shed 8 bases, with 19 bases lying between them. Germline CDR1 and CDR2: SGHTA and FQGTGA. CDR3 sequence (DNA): TGTGCCAGCAGCCCCCAGCGGGCGTCGGCCCATGAGCAGTTCTTC. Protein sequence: CASSPQRASAHEQFF.

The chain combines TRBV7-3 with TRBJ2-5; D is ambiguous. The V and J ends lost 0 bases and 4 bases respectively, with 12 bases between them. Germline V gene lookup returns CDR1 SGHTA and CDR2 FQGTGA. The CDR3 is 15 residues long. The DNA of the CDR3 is TGTGCCAGCAGCTTAACTAAAACAAACTCAGAGACCCAGTACTTC. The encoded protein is CASSLTKTNSETQYF.

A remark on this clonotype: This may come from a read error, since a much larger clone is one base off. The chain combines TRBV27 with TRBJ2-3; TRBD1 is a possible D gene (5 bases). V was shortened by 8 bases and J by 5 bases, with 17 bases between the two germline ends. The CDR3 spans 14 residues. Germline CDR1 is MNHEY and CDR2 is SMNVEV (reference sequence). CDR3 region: CASGPGSRGDTQYF. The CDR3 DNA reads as TGTGCCAGCGGCCCTGGATCTAGGGGAGATACGCAGTATTTT.

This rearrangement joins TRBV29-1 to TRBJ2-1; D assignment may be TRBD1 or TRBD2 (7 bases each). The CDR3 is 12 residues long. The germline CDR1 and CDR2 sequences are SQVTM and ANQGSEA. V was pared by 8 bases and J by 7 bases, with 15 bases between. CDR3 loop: CSHRQGGNEQFF. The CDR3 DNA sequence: TGCAGCCACCGACAGGGAGGGAATGAGCAGTTCTTC.

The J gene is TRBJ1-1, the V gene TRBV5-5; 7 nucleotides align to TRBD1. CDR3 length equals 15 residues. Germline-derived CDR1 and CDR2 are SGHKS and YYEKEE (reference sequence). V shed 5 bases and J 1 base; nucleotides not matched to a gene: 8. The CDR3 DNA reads TGTGCCAGCAGACCAAACCGGGACAGGAACACTGAAGCTTTCTTT. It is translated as CASRPNRDRNTEAFF.

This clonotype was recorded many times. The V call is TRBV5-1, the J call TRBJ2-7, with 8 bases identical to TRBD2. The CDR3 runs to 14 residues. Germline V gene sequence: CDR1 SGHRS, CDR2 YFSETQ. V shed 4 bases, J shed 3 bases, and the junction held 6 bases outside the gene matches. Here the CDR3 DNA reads TGCGCCAGCAGCCCCAGCGGGAGTGTCTACGAGCAGTACTTC. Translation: CASSPSGSVYEQYF.

Here the CDR3 reads CASSLERGLAVTDTQYF. CDR3 in DNA: TGTGCCAGCAGCTTGGAAAGGGGACTAGCGGTCACAGATACGCAGTATTTT. The chain carries TRBV5-4 and TRBJ2-3; 11 bases agree with TRBD2. The CDR3 totals 17 residues. After removal of 0 bases from V and 2 bases from J, the junction contained 5 bases not matched to a gene. Germline CDR1 SGHNT, CDR2 YYREEE (reference sequence).

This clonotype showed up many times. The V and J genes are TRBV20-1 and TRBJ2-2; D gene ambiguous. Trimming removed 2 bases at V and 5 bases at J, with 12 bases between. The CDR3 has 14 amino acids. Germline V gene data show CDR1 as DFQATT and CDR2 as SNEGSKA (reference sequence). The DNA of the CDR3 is TGCAGTGCTAGAAGGGTCGGGCTGACCGGGGAGCTGTTTTTT. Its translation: CSARRVGLTGELFF.

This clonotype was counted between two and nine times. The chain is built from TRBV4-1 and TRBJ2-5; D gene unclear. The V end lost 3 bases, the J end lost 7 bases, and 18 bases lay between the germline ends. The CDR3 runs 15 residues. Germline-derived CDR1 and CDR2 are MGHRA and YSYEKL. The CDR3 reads CASSQNHEKKGTQYF. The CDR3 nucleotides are TGCGCCAGCAGCCAGAATCACGAAAAAAAGGGGACCCAGTACTTC.

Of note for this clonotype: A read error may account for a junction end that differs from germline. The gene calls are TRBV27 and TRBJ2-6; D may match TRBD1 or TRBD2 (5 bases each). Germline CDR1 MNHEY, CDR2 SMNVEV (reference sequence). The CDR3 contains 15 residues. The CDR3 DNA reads TGTCCCAGCAAAATCAGGGAGTCTGGGGTCAACGTCCTGACTTTC. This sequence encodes CPSKIRESGVNVLTF.

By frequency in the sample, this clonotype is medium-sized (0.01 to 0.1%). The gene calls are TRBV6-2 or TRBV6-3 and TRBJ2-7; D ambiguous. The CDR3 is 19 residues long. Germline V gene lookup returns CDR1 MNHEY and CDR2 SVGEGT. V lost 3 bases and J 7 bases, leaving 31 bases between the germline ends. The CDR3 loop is CASSYKDLHATLARVEQYF. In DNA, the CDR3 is TGTGCCAGCAGTTATAAGGATCTACACGCAACGCTCGCACGTGTAGAGCAGTACTTC.

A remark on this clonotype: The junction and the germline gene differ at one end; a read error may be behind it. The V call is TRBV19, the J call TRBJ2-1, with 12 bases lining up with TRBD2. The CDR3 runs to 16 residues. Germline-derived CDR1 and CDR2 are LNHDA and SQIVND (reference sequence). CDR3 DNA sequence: TGTGCCAGTAGTGAACTAGCGGGAGGCTCCTACAATGAGAAGTTCTTC. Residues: CASSELAGGSYNEKFF.

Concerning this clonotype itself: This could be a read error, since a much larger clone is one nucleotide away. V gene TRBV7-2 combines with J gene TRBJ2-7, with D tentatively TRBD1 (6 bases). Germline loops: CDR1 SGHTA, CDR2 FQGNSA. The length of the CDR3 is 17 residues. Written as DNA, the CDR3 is TGTGCCAGCAGCTTAAAAGGTGCCACAGGGCCGTCCTACGATCAGTACTTC. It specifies CASSLKGATGPSYDQYF.

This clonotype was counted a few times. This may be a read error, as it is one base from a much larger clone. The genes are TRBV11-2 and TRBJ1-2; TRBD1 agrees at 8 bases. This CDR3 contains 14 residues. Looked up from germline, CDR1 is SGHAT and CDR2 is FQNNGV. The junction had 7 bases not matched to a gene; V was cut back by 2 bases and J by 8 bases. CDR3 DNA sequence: TGTGCCAGCAGCTTATCGCAGGGGGCCCTAGGCTACACCTTC. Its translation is CASSLSQGALGYTF.

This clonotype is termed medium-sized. The CDR3 region is CASSYSENTEAFF. The CDR3 nucleotides are TGTGCCAGCAGTTACTCGGAGAACACTGAAGCTTTCTTT. V is TRBV6-2 or TRBV6-3 and J is TRBJ1-1; D uncertain. There are 13 residues in the CDR3. Germline-derived CDR1 and CDR2 are MNHEY and SVGEGT. Trimming cost V 0 bases and J 1 base, with 3 bases left between them.

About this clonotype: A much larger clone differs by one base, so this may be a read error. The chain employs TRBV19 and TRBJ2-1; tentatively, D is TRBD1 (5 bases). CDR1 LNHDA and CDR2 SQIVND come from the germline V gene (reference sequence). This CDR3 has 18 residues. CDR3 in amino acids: CASSKDPPPIRVHNDQFF. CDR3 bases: TGTGCCAGTAGTAAAGACCCGCCGCCCATCAGGGTACACAATGATCAGTTCTTC.

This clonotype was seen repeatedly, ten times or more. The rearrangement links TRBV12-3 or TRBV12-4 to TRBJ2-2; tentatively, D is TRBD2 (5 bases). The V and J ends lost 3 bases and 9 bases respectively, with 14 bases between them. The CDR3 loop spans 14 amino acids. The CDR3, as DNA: TGTGCCAGCAGTTTGATCAGTCCTAGCAGGGAGCTGTTTTTT. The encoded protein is CASSLISPSRELFF.

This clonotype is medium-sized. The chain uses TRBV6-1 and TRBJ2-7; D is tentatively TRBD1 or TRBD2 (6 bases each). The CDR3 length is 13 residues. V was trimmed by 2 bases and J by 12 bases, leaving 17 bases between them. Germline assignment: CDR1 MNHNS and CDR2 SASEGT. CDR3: CASSEQGTPKAYF. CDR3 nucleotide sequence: TGTGCCAGCAGTGAACAGGGGACTCCTAAAGCGTACTTC.

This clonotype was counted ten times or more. In DNA, the CDR3 is TGTGCCAGCAGGTTGTCGGAGTTCTATGGCTACACCTTC. As protein: CASRLSEFYGYTF. V usage is TRBV27 and J usage is TRBJ1-2, with D hard to call. Germline assignment: CDR1 MNHEY and CDR2 SMNVEV (reference sequence). Between the trimmed V and J ends, which lost 6 bases and 4 bases, there was a span of 12 bases. The CDR3 consists of 13 residues.

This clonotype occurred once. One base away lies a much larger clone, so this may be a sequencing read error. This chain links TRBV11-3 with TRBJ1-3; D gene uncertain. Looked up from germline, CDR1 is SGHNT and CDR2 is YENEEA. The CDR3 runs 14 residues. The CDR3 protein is CARSFTISGNTIYF. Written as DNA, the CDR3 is TGTGCCAGAAGCTTTACCATCTCTGGAAACACCATATATTTT.

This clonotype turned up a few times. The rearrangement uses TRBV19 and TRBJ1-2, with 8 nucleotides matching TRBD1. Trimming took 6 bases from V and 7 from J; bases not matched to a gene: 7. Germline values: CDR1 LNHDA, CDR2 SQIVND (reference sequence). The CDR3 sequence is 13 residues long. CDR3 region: CASSYRDRGGYTF. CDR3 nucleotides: TGTGCCAGTAGCTACCGCGACAGGGGTGGCTACACCTTC.

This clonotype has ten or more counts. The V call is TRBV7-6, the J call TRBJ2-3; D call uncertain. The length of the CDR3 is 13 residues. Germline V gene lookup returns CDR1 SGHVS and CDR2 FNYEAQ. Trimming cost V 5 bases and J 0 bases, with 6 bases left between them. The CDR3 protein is CASSPPSTDTQYF. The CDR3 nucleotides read TGTGCCAGCAGCCCCCCAAGCACAGATACGCAGTATTTT.

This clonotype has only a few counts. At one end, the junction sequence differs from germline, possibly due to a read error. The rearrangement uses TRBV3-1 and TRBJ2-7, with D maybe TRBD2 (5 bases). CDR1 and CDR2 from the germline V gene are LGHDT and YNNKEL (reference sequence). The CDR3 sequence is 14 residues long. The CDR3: CASSQGGLRGLAFF. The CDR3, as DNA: TGTGCCAGCAGCCAAGGAGGCCTTCGAGGGCTTGCCTTCTTC.